This T cell receptor beta chain is drawn from a study of regulatory T cells in long-lasting Graves disease. HTBI primers from iRepertoire and Arm-PCR of CDR3 regions yielded the TCR beta libraries. TCRdb independently ran MiXCR on the multiplex PCR reads; one entry per CDR3 protein. The sample shows 500,000 to 700,000 distinct CDR3 sequences, around 32% of them seen only once. A few counts support this clonotype. V gave up 0 bases and J gave up 8 bases, with 13 bases separating them. The germline CDR1 and CDR2 sequences are LNHNV and YYDKDF (reference sequence). CDR3 length equals 15 residues. Sample time point: persistent/refractory GD, antithyroid drugs over 5 years with positive TRAb. From PBMCs, RNA was extracted and then used to make the TCR library.

Here the sequenced sample was peripheral blood mononuclear cells (PBMCs), taken when the disease was refractory, from a patient treated with antithyroid drugs. The V call is TRBV15, the J call TRBJ1-4, with D possibly TRBD1 on 5 matching bases. This TCR was sampled from a female donor with Graves disease. The CDR3 sequence is CATSREWGGGEKLFF. The CDR3, as DNA: TGTGCCACCAGCAGAGAATGGGGCGGTGGAGAAAAACTGTTTTTT. Full variable domain (missing parts from reference TRBV15 and TRBJ1-4): DAMVIQNPRYQVTQFGKPVTLSCSQTLNHNVMYWYQQKSSQAPKLLFHYYDKDFNNEADTPDNFQSRRPNTSFCFLDIRSPGLGDTAMYLCATSREWGGGEKLFFGSGTQLSVL.